The 4 T cell receptor beta chains in this list originate from one sample, sequenced in a study of blood T cell repertoires in COVID-19. Clones were read by immunoSEQ multiplex PCR, and TCRdb kept only the in-frame ones, dropping some. The sample has approximately 260,000 clones, around 84% seen once. Sequencing was carried out using PBMCs or T cells enriched from blood (not recorded which). The receptors were sampled from a man aged 25 to 40 with acute COVID-19.

V is TRBV5-4 and J is TRBJ1-1; unclear D gene. Between the trimmed V and J ends, which lost 0 bases and 1 base, there was a span of 4 bases. The CDR3 consists of 13 residues. Germline V CDR1 and CDR2: SGHNT, YYREEE (reference sequence). The CDR3 loop is CASSLDRNTEAFF. The DNA for the CDR3 is TGTGCCAGCAGCTTGGACAGGAACACTGAAGCTTTCTTT.

This clone has just a few counts. The J gene is TRBJ2-2, the V gene TRBV19, with a possible D match to TRBD2 (5 bases). This CDR3 contains 15 residues. V lost 3 bases to trimming and J lost 0 bases, with 8 bases between them. Germline values: CDR1 LNHDA, CDR2 SQIVND (reference sequence). This CDR3 is CASSISGTNTGELFF. The CDR3 coding sequence is TGTGCCAGTAGTATCTCCGGGACGAACACCGGGGAGCTGTTTTTT.

V and J are TRBV5-4 and TRBJ2-2; D possibly corresponds to TRBD1 (5 bases). Between the trimmed V and J ends, which lost 6 bases and 0 bases, there was a span of 12 bases. The CDR3 extends over 15 amino acids. Germline V gene lookup returns CDR1 SGHNT and CDR2 YYREEE (reference sequence). CDR3 nucleotides: TGTGCCAGCACCCCGACAGAAACGAACACCGGGGAGCTGTTTTTT. It translates to CASTPTETNTGELFF.

The chain is built from TRBV18 and TRBJ1-5, with D tentatively TRBD1 (5 bases). The germline V gene has CDR1 KGHSH and CDR2 LQKENI. CDR3 length: 15 residues. Deletions cut 4 bases from V and 3 bases from J, with 13 bases between. The CDR3: CASSQEPGDNQPQHF. DNA for the CDR3: TGTGCCAGCTCACAGGAACCGGGGGACAATCAGCCCCAGCATTTT.